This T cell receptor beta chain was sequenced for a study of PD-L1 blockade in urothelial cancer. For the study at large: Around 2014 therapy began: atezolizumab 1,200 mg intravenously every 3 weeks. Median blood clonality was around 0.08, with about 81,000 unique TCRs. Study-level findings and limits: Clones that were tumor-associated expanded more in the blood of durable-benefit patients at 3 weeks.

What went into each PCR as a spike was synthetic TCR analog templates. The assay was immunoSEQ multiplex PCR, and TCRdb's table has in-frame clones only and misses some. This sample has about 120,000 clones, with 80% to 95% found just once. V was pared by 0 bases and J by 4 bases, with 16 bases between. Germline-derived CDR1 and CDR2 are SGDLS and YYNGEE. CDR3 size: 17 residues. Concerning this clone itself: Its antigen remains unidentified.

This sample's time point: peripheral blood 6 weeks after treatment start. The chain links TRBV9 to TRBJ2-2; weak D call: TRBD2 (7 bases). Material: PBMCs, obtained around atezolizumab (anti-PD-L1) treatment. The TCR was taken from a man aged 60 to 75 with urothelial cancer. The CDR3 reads CASSVDVGGPSTGELFF. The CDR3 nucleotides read TGTGCCAGCAGCGTAGATGTCGGGGGGCCGAGCACCGGGGAGCTGTTTTTT.